This TCR beta chain originates from a study of shared clonotypes between healthy human individuals. The protocol was immunoSEQ multiplex PCR, while the TCRdb copy is restricted to in-frame clones and leaves out a portion. Here the sample spans fewer than 850,000 clones, roughly 78% being singletons. Germline CDR1 reads DFQATT; CDR2 reads SNEGSKA (reference sequence). Trimming shortened V by 6 bases and J by 6 bases, and 2 bases separated the two germline ends. The length of the CDR3 is 8 residues. The V gene is TRBV20-1, the J gene TRBJ2-5; D gene ambiguous. The sequenced sample was memory CD4+ T cells sorted from blood. Specified subset: CD45RA-negative fraction. This sequence originates from a woman in her twenties or thirties in good health. The CDR3 here is CSAKTQYF. The CDR3 DNA sequence: TGCAGTGCCAAGACCCAGTACTTC.